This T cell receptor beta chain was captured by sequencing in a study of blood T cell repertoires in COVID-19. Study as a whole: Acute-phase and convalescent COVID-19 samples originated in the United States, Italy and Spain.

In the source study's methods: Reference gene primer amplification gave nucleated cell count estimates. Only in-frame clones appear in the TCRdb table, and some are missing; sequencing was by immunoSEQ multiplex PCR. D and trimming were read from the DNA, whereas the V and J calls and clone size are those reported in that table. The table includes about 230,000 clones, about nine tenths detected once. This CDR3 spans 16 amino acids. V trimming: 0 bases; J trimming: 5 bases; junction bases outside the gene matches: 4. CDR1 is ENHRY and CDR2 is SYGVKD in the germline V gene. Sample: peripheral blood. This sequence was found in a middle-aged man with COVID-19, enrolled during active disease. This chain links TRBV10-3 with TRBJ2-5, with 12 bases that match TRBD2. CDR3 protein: CAISESTSGGLETQYF. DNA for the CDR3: TGTGCCATCAGTGAGTCGACTAGCGGGGGCTTGGAGACCCAGTACTTC.